A single sample gave rise to the 24 T cell receptor beta chains below, sequenced in a study of blood T cell repertoires in COVID-19. Assay: immunoSEQ multiplex PCR; the TCRdb copy retains only in-frame clones and omits some. The data contain approximately 150,000 clones, around 81% of them seen just once; the ten biggest clones take up roughly 1.5%. Sequenced material: peripheral blood. The receptors here all came from a human donor in a cohort sampled during active COVID-19.

The chain has TRBV3-1 (or the pseudogene TRBV3-2) and TRBJ1-1, with 7 positions matching TRBD1. With V trimmed by 5 bases and J by 1 base, 1 base remained unmatched. Germline V gene sequence: CDR1 LGHDT, CDR2 YNNKEL (reference sequence). The CDR3 covers 13 residues. The CDR3 DNA reads as TGTGCCAGCAGCGGGACAGCGAACACTGAAGCTTTCTTT. It specifies CASSGTANTEAFF.

The V call is TRBV5-4, the J call TRBJ1-1; D ambiguous. Germline CDR1 SGHNT, CDR2 YYREEE (reference sequence). Trimming removed 4 bases from V and 3 bases from J, with 16 bases in between. The CDR3 totals 15 residues. The CDR3 region is CASSPRRGVHTEAFF. The CDR3 region has the DNA TGTGCCAGCAGCCCAAGGCGGGGAGTCCACACTGAAGCTTTCTTT.

The gene calls are TRBV28 and TRBJ2-1, with D hard to call. V lost 3 bases to trimming and J lost 4 bases, with 13 bases between them. Germline V gene sequence: CDR1 MDHEN, CDR2 SYDVKM. This CDR3 contains 15 residues. CDR3 amino acids: CASSLGQKPYNEQFF. In nucleotides, the CDR3 is TGTGCCAGCAGTTTGGGCCAGAAACCTTACAATGAGCAGTTCTTC.

The count of this clone is one. V is TRBV4-1 and J is TRBJ2-7, with 10 nucleotides matching TRBD1. The CDR3 runs to 16 residues. With V trimmed by 3 bases and J by 5 bases, 10 bases remained unmatched. The germline V gene has CDR1 MGHRA and CDR2 YSYEKL. As DNA, the CDR3 is TGCGCCAGCAGCCAGGGGATGGGGACAGGGGTTGACGAGCAGTACTTC. Amino acids: CASSQGMGTGVDEQYF.

J is TRBJ1-1 and V is TRBV3-1 (or the pseudogene TRBV3-2), with a weak D call TRBD1 (5 bases). The germline CDR1 and CDR2 sequences are LGHDT and YNNKEL (reference sequence). V was pared by 4 bases and J by 0 bases, with 12 bases between. The CDR3 has 15 residues. The CDR3 loop is CASSPAGFMNTEAFF. CDR3 DNA: TGTGCCAGCAGCCCAGCAGGGTTTATGAACACTGAAGCTTTCTTT.

The J gene is TRBJ2-3, the V gene TRBV27, with 8 bases identical to TRBD1. The ends lost 9 bases at V and 5 bases at J; junction bases unmatched: 13. CDR3 size: 15 residues. Germline V gene sequence: CDR1 MNHEY, CDR2 SMNVEV (reference sequence). CDR3 bases: TGTGCCAGAACCTCCGACAGGGGACCAGGAGATACGCAGTATTTT. Translating gives CARTSDRGPGDTQYF.

The chain is built from TRBV27 and TRBJ2-7; 7 positions agree with TRBD1. Germline trimming cut 3 bases from V and 3 bases from J; bases unmatched to any gene: 2. CDR1 is MNHEY, CDR2 SMNVEV, per germline (reference sequence). CDR3 length equals 13 residues. The CDR3, as DNA: TGTGCCAGCAGTTTTGGGACAGACTACGAGCAGTACTTC. Translating gives CASSFGTDYEQYF.

The V call is TRBV10-2, the J call TRBJ1-1; unclear D gene. Trimming pared 8 bases from V and 4 bases from J, leaving 14 bases between. The CDR3 covers 13 residues. Germline lookup yields CDR1 WSHSY and CDR2 SAAADI. The CDR3 spells CASFQALGTEAFF. The CDR3 DNA is TGCGCCAGCTTCCAGGCCCTGGGCACTGAAGCTTTCTTT.

This chain connects TRBV18 to TRBJ2-2; 10 bases fit TRBD1. J was trimmed by 6 bases and V by 5 bases; bases with no gene match: 9. This CDR3 comprises 16 residues. The V gene's germline CDR1 is KGHSH and CDR2 LQKENI. CDR3 region: CASSRSGTGDAGELFF. The CDR3 DNA reads as TGTGCCAGCTCAAGATCCGGGACAGGGGACGCCGGGGAGCTGTTTTTT.

The chain joins TRBV12-5 to TRBJ1-2; 9 nucleotides align to TRBD1. CDR3 size: 14 residues. The V segment lost 11 bases and the J segment 1 base; nucleotides outside the gene matches: 8. Germline assignment: CDR1 LGHNT and CDR2 FRNRAP. CDR3 sequence (DNA): TGTGCTGGTAAACCGGGACAGGGTAACTATGGCTACACCTTC. It yields the protein CAGKPGQGNYGYTF. The entire variable domain, with the rest obtained from reference TRBV12-5 and TRBJ1-2, is as follows: DARVTQTPRHKVTEMGQEVTMRCQPILGHNTVFWYRQTMMQGLELLAYFRNRAPLDDSGMPKDRFSAEMPDATLATLKIQPSEPRDSAVYFCAGKPGQGNYGYTFGSGTRLTVV.

The chain is built from TRBV2 and TRBJ2-3; maybe TRBD1 (5 bases). This CDR3 is built from 14 residues. The ends were cut back, 6 bases at V and 2 bases at J, with 12 bases in the middle. Germline V gene sequence: CDR1 SNHLY, CDR2 FYNNEI. DNA of the CDR3: TGTGCCAGCAGATCGCAGGGATTCACAGATACGCAGTATTTT. This sequence encodes CASRSQGFTDTQYF.

The genes are TRBV29-1 and TRBJ2-5; 8 bases fit TRBD2. Germline lookup yields CDR1 SQVTM and CDR2 ANQGSEA. V gave up 7 bases and J gave up 5 bases; unmatched junction bases: 9. This CDR3 contains 13 residues. The CDR3 region is CSETSGSRETQYF. DNA of the CDR3: TGCAGCGAAACAAGCGGGAGTAGGGAGACCCAGTACTTC. The full variable domain, completed using reference TRBV29-1 and TRBJ2-5, is SAVISQKPSRDICQRGTSLTIQCQVDSQVTMMFWYRQQPGQSLTLIATANQGSEATYESGFVIDKFPISRPNLTFSTLTVSNMSPEDSSIYLCSETSGSRETQYFGPGTRLLVL.

This clone has only a few counts. The V call is TRBV6-5, the J call TRBJ1-1; D remains ambiguous. V was shortened by 0 bases and J by 6 bases, with 14 bases between the two germline ends. Germline lookup yields CDR1 MNHEY and CDR2 SVGAGI. The CDR3 contains 15 residues. CDR3 bases: TGTGCCAGCAGTTACTCGTGGGAGCGGCATCCTGAAGCTTTCTTT. Its translation is CASSYSWERHPEAFF.

The chain recombines TRBV5-1 with TRBJ2-7, with TRBD2 matching over 7 bases. This CDR3 has 15 amino acids. V shed 7 bases, J shed 3 bases, and the junction held 13 bases outside the gene matches. Germline V gene data show CDR1 as SGHRS and CDR2 as YFSETQ. CDR3 protein: CASRREWGGGYEQYF. The CDR3 nucleotides are TGCGCCAGCCGGCGGGAATGGGGGGGAGGCTACGAGCAGTACTTC.

This clone occurred a few times. The V gene is TRBV28, the J gene TRBJ2-2; D gene unclear. V was clipped by 4 bases and J by 4 bases, with 4 bases between them. The CDR3 extends over 12 amino acids. Germline V gives CDR1 MDHEN, CDR2 SYDVKM. The CDR3 sequence is CASSSSTGELFF. The CDR3 DNA follows: TGTGCCAGCAGTTCTTCCACCGGGGAGCTGTTTTTT.

The chain employs TRBV30 and TRBJ2-5; D gene ambiguous. CDR3 length equals 14 residues. Deletions cut 2 bases from V and 1 base from J, with 11 bases between. CDR1 and CDR2 (germline): GTSNPN, SVGIG (reference sequence). The CDR3 here is CAWSRETFQETQYF. CDR3 bases: TGTGCCTGGAGTAGAGAGACTTTCCAAGAGACCCAGTACTTC.

The table lists this clone with a count of one. The rearrangement links TRBV7-9 to TRBJ1-4; 7 bases are shared with TRBD1. From germline, CDR1 is SEHNR and CDR2 FQNEAQ (reference sequence). This CDR3 spans 16 amino acids. The junction had 6 bases not matched to a gene; V was cut back by 5 bases and J by 0 bases. The DNA for the CDR3 is TGTGCCAGCAGCCCAGTGGGACAGTCAACTAATGAAAAACTGTTTTTT. This codes for CASSPVGQSTNEKLFF. The variable domain in full, completed from reference TRBV7-9 and TRBJ1-4, reads DTGVSQNPRHKITKRGQNVTFRCDPISEHNRLYWYRQTLGQGPEFLTYFQNEAQLEKSRLLSDRFSAERPKGSFSTLEIQRTEQGDSAMYLCASSPVGQSTNEKLFFGSGTQLSVL.

CDR3 DNA: TGTGCCAGTAGAACAAACCGGGACAGGGTTGGCTACACCTTC. Its translation: CASRTNRDRVGYTF. The V and J genes are TRBV19 and TRBJ1-2; TRBD1 matches at 9 bases. The CDR3 runs to 14 residues. Germline lookup yields CDR1 LNHDA and CDR2 SQIVND (reference sequence). V shed 6 bases, J shed 7 bases, and the junction held 9 bases outside the gene matches.

The chain couples TRBV19 to TRBJ1-1; D is undetermined. Looked up from germline, CDR1 is LNHDA and CDR2 is SQIVND (reference sequence). V shed 1 base and J shed 2 bases, with 8 bases lying between them. This CDR3 has 14 amino acids. The CDR3 sequence is CASSIVRQNTEAFF. The DNA of the CDR3 is TGTGCCAGTAGTATAGTGAGGCAAAACACTGAAGCTTTCTTT.

This chain uses TRBV3-1 (or the pseudogene TRBV3-2) with TRBJ2-1, with 9 bases fitting TRBD2. This CDR3 comprises 16 residues. Germline V CDR1 and CDR2: LGHDT, YNNKEL (reference sequence). Losses at the gene ends were 1 base for V and 7 bases for J; bases not matched to a gene: 8. The CDR3 DNA sequence: TGTGCCAGCAGCCAAGGAATAGCGGGAGAGGGGAATGAGCAGTTCTTC. Protein sequence: CASSQGIAGEGNEQFF.

V is TRBV9 and J is TRBJ2-2; no clear D. The CDR3 contains 12 residues. Germline V CDR1 and CDR2: SGDLS, YYNGEE. V was clipped by 0 bases and J by 7 bases, with 4 bases between them. This CDR3 is CASSVVSGELFF. In DNA, the CDR3 is TGTGCCAGCAGCGTAGTGAGCGGGGAGCTGTTTTTT. Looking up the rest from reference TRBV9 and TRBJ2-2 gives the full variable domain: DSGVTQTPKHLITATGQRVTLRCSPRSGDLSVYWYQQSLDQGLQFLIQYYNGEERAKGNILERFSAQQFPDLHSELNLSSLELGDSALYFCASSVVSGELFFGEGSRLTVL.

CDR3 sequence reads: CASSLAGEENYGYTF. CDR3 bases: TGCGCCAGCAGCTTGGCTGGGGAGGAGAACTATGGCTACACCTTC. The gene calls are TRBV5-1 and TRBJ1-2, with D unclear. The germline V gene encodes CDR1 SGHRS and CDR2 YFSETQ. V shed 0 bases and J shed 2 bases, with 11 bases lying between them. This CDR3 is built from 15 residues.

The gene calls are TRBV5-1 and TRBJ2-1, with D uncertain. Germline V gene data show CDR1 as SGHRS and CDR2 as YFSETQ. Trimming removed 2 bases from V and 7 bases from J, with 19 bases in between. The CDR3 consists of 16 residues. This CDR3 reads CASSFTAVGSGNEQFF. DNA of the CDR3: TGCGCCAGCAGCTTCACCGCCGTAGGATCCGGGAATGAGCAGTTCTTC.

The chain combines TRBV12-3 or TRBV12-4 with TRBJ2-5, with D possibly being TRBD1 (6 bases). V dropped 5 bases and J dropped 4 bases, with 8 bases sitting between them. The CDR3 is 12 amino acids. CDR3 in DNA: TGTGCCAGCAGTCCAGGGGCAGAGACCCAGTACTTC. It encodes CASSPGAETQYF.